This is a list of T cell receptor beta chains from one sample in a study of T-cell reconstitution after alpha-beta-depleted transplantation in children. TCRdb reanalysed the PCR reads using MiXCR and keeps one entry per CDR3 protein. The table lists about 580,000 distinct CDR3 sequences, 25% to 30% of them singletons. The sequenced sample was PBMCs, obtained before TCRalphabeta/CD19-depleted stem cell transplant. These receptors were collected from a boy younger than two with Wiskott-Aldrich syndrome, due to receive a stem cell transplant. Both conserved end residues are part of each CDR3. The order of the fields is clone size, J gene, D gene, V gene, CDR3 protein, CDR3 DNA. A D gene is named only where the DNA matches it firmly. The size of a clone is reported for some rows only, either as once, few or many, or as a class for expanded clones.

-	TRBJ2-7	-	TRBV29-1	CSVEVRDEQYF	TGCAGCGTTGAAGTTCGGGACGAGCAGTACTTC
-	TRBJ2-1	-	TRBV5-1	CASSVGGLAQYNEQFF	TGCGCCAGCAGCGTCGGTGGGCTAGCGCAATACAATGAGCAGTTCTTC
few	TRBJ1-5	-	TRBV7-2	CASSRSQGAQPQHF	TGTGCCAGCAGCCGCTCCCAGGGTGCCCAGCCCCAGCATTTT
-	TRBJ1-1	TRBD1	TRBV20-1	CSAGRRGQGIGEAFF	TGCAGTGCTGGCCGTAGAGGACAGGGTATAGGCGAAGCTTTCTTT
few	TRBJ2-1	TRBD2	TRBV30	CAWTDSGKGEQFF	TGTGCCTGGACGGATAGCGGGAAGGGCGAGCAGTTCTTC
-	TRBJ1-2	-	TRBV29-1	CSVEELGGYGYTF	TGCAGCGTTGAAGAGTTGGGGGGCTATGGCTACACCTTC
few	TRBJ2-7	TRBD1	TRBV29-1	CSVVRDRGNYEQYF	TGCAGCGTTGTCCGGGACAGGGGGAATTACGAGCAGTACTTC
few	TRBJ1-1	-	TRBV27	CASSIQTGNTEAFF	TGTGCCAGCAGTATACAGACAGGAAACACTGAAGCTTTCTTT
-	TRBJ2-5	-	TRBV28	CATALTGAEETQYF	TGTGCCACCGCCTTAACCGGGGCCGAAGAGACCCAGTACTTT
-	TRBJ2-3	-	TRBV30	CAWSVNPTDTQYF	TGTGCCTGGAGTGTAAACCCCACAGATACGCAGTATTTT
-	TRBJ1-5	TRBD1	TRBV3-1	CASSLVGGPVYF	TGTGCCAGCAGTCTAGTAGGGGGCCCTGTGTATTTT
-	TRBJ2-3	-	TRBV5-1	CASSLARGAGTDTQYF	TGCGCCAGCAGCCTGGCTCGGGGCGCCGGCACAGATACGCAGTATTTT
-	TRBJ2-5	-	TRBV5-1	CASSIRDFRETQYF	TGCGCCAGCAGCATCCGGGACTTTAGGGAGACCCAGTACTTC
-	TRBJ1-6	TRBD1	TRBV28	CASSSYQGAGTSPLHF	TGTGCCAGCAGTTCCTATCAGGGGGCAGGTACTTCACCCCTCCACTTT
-	TRBJ2-5	-	TRBV5-1	CASGPGGGLETQYF	TGCGCCAGCGGCCCCGGAGGTGGCTTGGAGACCCAGTACTTC
few	TRBJ2-1	-	TRBV18	CASSPPLAKRVEQFF	TGTGCCAGCTCACCACCGTTGGCGAAGCGCGTTGAGCAGTTCTTC
-	TRBJ2-2	TRBD2	TRBV28	CASSLEREGTGELFF	TGTGCCAGCAGTTTGGAGCGGGAGGGCACGGGGGAGCTGTTTTTT
few	TRBJ2-7	TRBD1	TRBV29-1	CSFRDRDYEQYF	TGCAGCTTCCGGGACAGGGACTACGAGCAGTACTTC